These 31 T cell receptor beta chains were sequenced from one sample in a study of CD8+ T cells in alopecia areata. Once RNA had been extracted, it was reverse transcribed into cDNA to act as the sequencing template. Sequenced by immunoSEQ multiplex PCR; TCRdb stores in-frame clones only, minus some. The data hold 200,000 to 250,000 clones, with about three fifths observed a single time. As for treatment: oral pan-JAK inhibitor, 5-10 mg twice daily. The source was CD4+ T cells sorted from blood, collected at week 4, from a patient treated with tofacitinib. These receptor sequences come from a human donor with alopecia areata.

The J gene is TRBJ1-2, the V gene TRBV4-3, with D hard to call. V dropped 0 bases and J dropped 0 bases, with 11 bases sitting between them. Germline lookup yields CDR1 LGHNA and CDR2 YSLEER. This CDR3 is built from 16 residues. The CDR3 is CASSQDRAAANYGYTF. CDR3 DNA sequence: TGCGCCAGCAGCCAAGATCGGGCCGCTGCTAACTATGGCTACACCTTC.

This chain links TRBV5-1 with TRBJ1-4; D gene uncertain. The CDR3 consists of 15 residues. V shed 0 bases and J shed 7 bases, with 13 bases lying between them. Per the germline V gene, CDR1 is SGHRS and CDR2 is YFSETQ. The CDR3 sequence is CASSLAAGRSEKLFF. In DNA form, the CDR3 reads TGCGCCAGCAGCTTGGCGGCAGGCCGTTCTGAAAAACTGTTTTTT.

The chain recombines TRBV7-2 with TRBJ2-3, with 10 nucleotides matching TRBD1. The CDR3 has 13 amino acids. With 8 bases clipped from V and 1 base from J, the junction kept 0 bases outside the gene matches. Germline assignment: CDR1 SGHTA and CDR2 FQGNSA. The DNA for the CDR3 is TGTGCCAGCGGGACAGGGGGCACAGATACGCAGTATTTT. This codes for CASGTGGTDTQYF.

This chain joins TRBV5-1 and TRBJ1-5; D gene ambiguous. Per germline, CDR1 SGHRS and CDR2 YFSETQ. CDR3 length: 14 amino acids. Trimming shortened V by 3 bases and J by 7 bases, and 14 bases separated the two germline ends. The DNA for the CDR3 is TGCGCCAGCAGCTGGACCCCGAGTGGACAGCCCCAGCATTTT. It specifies CASSWTPSGQPQHF.

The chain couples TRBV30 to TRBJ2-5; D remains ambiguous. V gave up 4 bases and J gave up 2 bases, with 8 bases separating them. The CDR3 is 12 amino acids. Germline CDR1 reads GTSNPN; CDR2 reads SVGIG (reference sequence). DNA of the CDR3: TGTGCCTGGACGCAGCAACAAGAGACCCAGTACTTC. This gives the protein CAWTQQQETQYF.

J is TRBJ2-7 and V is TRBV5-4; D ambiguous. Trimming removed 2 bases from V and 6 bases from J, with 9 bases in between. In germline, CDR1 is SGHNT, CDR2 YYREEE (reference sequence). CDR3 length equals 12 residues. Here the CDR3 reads CASSFYRAEQYF. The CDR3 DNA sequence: TGTGCCAGCAGCTTTTACCGGGCCGAGCAGTACTTC.

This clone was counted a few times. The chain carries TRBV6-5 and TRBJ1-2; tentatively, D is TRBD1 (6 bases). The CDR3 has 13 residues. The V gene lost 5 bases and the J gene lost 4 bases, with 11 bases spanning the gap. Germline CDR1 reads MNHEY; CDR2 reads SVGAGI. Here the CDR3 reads CASSPDRFYGYTF. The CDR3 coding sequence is TGTGCCAGCAGTCCAGACAGGTTCTATGGCTACACCTTC.

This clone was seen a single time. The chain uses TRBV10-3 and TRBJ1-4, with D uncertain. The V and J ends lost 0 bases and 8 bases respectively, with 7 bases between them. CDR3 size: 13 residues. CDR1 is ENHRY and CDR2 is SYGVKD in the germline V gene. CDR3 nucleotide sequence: TGTGCCATCAGTGAGTCGCCGGCCGAAAAACTGTTTTTT. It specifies CAISESPAEKLFF.

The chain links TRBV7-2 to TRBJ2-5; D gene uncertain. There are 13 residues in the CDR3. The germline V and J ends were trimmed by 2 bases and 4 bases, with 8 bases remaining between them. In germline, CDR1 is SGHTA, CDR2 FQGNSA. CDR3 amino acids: CASSLSDGETQYF. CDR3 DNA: TGTGCCAGCAGCTTATCGGACGGAGAGACCCAGTACTTC.

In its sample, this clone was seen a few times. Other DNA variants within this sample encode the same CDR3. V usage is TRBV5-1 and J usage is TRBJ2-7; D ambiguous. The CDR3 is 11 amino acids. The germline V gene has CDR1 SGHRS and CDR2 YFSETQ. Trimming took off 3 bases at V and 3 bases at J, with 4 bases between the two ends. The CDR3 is CASSSNYEQYF. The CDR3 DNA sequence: TGCGCCAGCAGCTCCAACTACGAGCAGTACTTC.

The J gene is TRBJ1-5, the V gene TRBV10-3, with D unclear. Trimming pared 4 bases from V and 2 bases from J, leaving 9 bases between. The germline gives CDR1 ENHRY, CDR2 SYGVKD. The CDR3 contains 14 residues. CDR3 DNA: TGTGCCATCAGTGCTGGGCAGGGCAATCAGCCCCAGCATTTT. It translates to CAISAGQGNQPQHF.

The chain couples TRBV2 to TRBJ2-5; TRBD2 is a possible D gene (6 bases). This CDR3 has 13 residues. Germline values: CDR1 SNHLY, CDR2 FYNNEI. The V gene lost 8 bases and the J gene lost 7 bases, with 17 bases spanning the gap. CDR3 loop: CASGVGTAPTQYF. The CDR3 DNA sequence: TGTGCCAGCGGCGTAGGGACTGCCCCGACCCAGTACTTC.

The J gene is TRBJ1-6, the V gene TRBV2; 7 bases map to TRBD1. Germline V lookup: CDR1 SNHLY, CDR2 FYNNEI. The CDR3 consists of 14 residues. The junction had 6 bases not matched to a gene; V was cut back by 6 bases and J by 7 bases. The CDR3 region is CASSEQGMNSPLHF. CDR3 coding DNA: TGTGCCAGCAGCGAACAGGGGATGAATTCACCCCTCCACTTT.

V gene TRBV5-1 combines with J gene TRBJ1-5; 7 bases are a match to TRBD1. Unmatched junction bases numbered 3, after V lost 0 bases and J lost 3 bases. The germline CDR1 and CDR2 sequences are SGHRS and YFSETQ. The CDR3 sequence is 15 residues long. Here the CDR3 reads CASSLEGGLNQPQHF. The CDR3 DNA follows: TGCGCCAGCAGCTTGGAAGGGGGCCTCAATCAGCCCCAGCATTTT. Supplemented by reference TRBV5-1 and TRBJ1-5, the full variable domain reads KAGVTQTPRYLIKTRGQQVTLSCSPISGHRSVSWYQQTPGQGLQFLFEYFSETQRNKGNFPGRFSGRQFSNSRSEMNVSTLELGDSALYLCASSLEGGLNQPQHFGDGTRLSIL.

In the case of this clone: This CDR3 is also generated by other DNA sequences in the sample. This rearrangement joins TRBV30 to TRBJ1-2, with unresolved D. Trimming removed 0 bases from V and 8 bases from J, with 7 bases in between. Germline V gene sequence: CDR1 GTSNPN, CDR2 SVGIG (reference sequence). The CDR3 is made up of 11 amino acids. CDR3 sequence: CAWSVSGGYTF. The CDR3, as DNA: TGTGCCTGGAGTGTGTCGGGGGGCTACACCTTC.

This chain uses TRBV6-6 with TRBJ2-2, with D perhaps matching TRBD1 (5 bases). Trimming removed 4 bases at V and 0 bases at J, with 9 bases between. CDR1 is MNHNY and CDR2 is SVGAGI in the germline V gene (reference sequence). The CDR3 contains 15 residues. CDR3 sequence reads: CASSFTGTNTGELFF. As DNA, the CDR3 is TGTGCCAGCAGTTTTACAGGAACGAACACCGGGGAGCTGTTTTTT.

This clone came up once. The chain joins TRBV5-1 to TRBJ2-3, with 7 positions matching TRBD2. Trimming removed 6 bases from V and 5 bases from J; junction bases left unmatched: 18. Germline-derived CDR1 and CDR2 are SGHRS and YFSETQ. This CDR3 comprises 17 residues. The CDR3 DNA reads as TGCGCCAGCACACCCGGGGCTAGCGGTGACTCGATAGATACGCAGTATTTT. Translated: CASTPGASGDSIDTQYF.

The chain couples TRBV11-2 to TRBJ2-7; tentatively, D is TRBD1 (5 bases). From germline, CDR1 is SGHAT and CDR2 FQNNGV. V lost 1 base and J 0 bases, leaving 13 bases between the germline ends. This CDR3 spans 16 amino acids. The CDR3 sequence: CASSLGGSLSSYEQYF. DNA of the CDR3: TGTGCCAGCAGCTTAGGGGGCAGTCTAAGCTCCTACGAGCAGTACTTC.

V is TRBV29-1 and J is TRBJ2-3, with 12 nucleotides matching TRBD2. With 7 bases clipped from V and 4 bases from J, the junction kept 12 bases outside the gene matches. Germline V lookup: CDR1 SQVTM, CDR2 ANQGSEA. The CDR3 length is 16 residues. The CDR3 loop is CSAGSSGGALSDTQYF. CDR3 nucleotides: TGCAGCGCCGGATCTAGCGGGGGGGCACTCTCAGATACGCAGTATTTT.

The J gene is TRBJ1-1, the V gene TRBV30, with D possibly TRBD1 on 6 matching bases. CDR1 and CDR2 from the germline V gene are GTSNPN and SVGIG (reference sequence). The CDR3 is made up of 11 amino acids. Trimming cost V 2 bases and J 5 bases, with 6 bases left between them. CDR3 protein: CAWSQGTEAFF. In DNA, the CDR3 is TGTGCCTGGAGTCAGGGGACTGAAGCTTTCTTT. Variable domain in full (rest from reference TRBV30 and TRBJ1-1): SQTIHQWPATLVQPVGSPLSLECTVEGTSNPNLYWYRQAAGRGLQLLFYSVGIGQISSEVPQNLSASRPQDRQFILSSKKLLLSDSGFYLCAWSQGTEAFFGQGTRLTVV.

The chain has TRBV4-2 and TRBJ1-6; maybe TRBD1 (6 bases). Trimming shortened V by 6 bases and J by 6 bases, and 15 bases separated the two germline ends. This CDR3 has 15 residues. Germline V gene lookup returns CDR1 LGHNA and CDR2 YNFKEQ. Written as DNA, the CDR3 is TGTGCCAGCAGTCAGAAGGGGGAGCTTAATTCACCCCTCCACTTT. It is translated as CASSQKGELNSPLHF.

CDR3 bases: TGTGCCAGCAGCGCCGGGACTAGCGGGGGGGCCGTATACAATGAGCAGTTCTTC. Amino acid sequence: CASSAGTSGGAVYNEQFF. This chain joins TRBV2 and TRBJ2-1; 16 bases align to TRBD2. Germline V gene sequence: CDR1 SNHLY, CDR2 FYNNEI. Losses at the gene ends were 6 bases for V and 4 bases for J; bases not matched to a gene: 9. CDR3 length equals 18 residues.

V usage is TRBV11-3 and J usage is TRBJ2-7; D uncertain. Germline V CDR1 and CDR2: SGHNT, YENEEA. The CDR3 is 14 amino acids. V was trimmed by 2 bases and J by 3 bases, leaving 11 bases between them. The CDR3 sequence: CASSLRARGYEQYF. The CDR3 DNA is TGTGCCAGCAGCTTACGCGCACGAGGCTACGAGCAGTACTTC.

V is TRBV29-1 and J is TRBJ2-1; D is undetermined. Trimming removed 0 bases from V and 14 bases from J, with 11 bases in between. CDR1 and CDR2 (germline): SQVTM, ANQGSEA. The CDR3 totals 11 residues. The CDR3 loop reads CSVEDRRTEFF. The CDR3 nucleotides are TGCAGCGTTGAAGATCGCAGGACGGAGTTCTTC.

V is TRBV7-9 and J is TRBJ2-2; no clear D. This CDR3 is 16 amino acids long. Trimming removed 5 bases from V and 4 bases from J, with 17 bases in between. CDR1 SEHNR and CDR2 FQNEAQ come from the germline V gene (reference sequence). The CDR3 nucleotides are TGTGCCAGCAGCCCACAGCGAGATGGGATCACCGGGGAGCTGTTTTTT. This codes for CASSPQRDGITGELFF.

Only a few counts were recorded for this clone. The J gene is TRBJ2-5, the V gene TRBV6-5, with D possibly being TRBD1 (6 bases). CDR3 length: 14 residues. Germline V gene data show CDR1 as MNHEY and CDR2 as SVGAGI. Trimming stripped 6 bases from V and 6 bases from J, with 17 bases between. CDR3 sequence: CASRPNRDRKTQYF. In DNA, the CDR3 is TGTGCCAGCAGACCGAACAGGGATAGGAAGACCCAGTACTTC.

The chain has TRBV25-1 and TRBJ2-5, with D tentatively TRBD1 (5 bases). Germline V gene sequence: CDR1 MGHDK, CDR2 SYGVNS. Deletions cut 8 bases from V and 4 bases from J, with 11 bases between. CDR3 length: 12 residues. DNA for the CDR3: TGTGCCAGCGGCTGGGGCGGAGAGACCCAGTACTTC. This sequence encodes CASGWGGETQYF.

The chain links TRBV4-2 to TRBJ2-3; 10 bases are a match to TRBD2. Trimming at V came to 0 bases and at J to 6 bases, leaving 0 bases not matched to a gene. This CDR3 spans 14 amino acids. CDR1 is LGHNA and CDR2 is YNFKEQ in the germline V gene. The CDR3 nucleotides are TGTGCCAGCAGCCAAGAAGCGGGAGGGGATACGCAGTATTTT. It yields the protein CASSQEAGGDTQYF.

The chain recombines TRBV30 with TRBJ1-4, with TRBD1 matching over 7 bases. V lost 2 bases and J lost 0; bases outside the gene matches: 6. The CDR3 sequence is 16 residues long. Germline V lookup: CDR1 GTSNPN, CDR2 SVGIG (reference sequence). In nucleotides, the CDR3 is TGTGCCTGGAGTCCCGGGACAGCCGCAACTAATGAAAAACTGTTTTTT. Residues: CAWSPGTAATNEKLFF.

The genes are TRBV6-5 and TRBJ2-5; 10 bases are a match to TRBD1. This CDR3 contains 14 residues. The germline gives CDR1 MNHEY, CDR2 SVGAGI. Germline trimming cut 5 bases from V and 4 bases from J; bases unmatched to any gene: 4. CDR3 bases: TGTGCCAGCAGTCAGACAGGGGGCGCAGAGACCCAGTACTTC. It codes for CASSQTGGAETQYF.

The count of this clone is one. CDR3 in DNA: TGTGCCAGCAGCCCCCACGTGGCTAGCAATCAGCCCCAGCATTTT. This sequence encodes CASSPHVASNQPQHF. The chain carries TRBV9 and TRBJ1-5; D not resolved. Deletions cut 4 bases from V and 0 bases from J, with 11 bases between. Germline CDR1 SGDLS, CDR2 YYNGEE. The CDR3 is 15 residues long.